A selection of T cell receptor beta chains follows, all from one sample in a study of blood T cell repertoires in COVID-19. Produced via immunoSEQ multiplex PCR; TCRdb's table is partial and in-frame only. Of about 98,000 clones in the sample, 60% to 80% were seen once. Sequenced input: peripheral blood. Receptors originate from a man aged 60 to 69 with active or convalescent COVID-19. Each CDR3 is given with its conserved first and last residue. Fields, in order: V gene, D gene, J gene, clone size, CDR3 length, CDR3 protein, CDR3 DNA. A D gene is named only where the DNA matches it firmly. Expanded clones get a size class; other rows say once, few or many, or leave the size out.

v_gene: TRBV3-1/TRBV3-2; d_gene: TRBD2; j_gene: TRBJ2-1; abundance: NA; len: 16; CDR3aa: CASSPRLAGTYNEQFF; CDR3nt: TGTGCCAGCAGCCCGAGACTAGCGGGAACGTACAATGAGCAGTTCTTC
v_gene: TRBV7-2; d_gene: TRBD1; j_gene: TRBJ1-3; abundance: NA; len: 14; CDR3aa: CASSLAGGRNTIYF; CDR3nt: TGTGCCAGCAGCCTCGCAGGGGGTAGAAACACCATATATTTT
v_gene: TRBV2; d_gene: NA; j_gene: TRBJ2-7; abundance: NA; len: 16; CDR3aa: CASSKDNIGRSNEQYF; CDR3nt: TGTGCCAGCAGCAAGGACAACATAGGGAGGAGCAACGAGCAGTACTTC
v_gene: TRBV30; d_gene: NA; j_gene: TRBJ1-6; abundance: few; len: 13; CDR3aa: CAWTRSGNSPLHF; CDR3nt: TGTGCCTGGACCCGATCGGGGAATTCACCCCTCCACTTT
v_gene: TRBV3-1/TRBV3-2; d_gene: NA; j_gene: TRBJ2-5; abundance: NA; len: 11; CDR3aa: CASSSRETQYF; CDR3nt: TGTGCCAGCAGCAGCCGGGAGACCCAGTACTTC
v_gene: TRBV28; d_gene: NA; j_gene: TRBJ1-4; abundance: NA; len: 14; CDR3aa: CASSTPISGEKLFF; CDR3nt: TGTGCCAGCAGTACCCCTATCTCGGGGGAAAAACTGTTTTTT
v_gene: TRBV5-6; d_gene: NA; j_gene: TRBJ1-4; abundance: NA; len: 12; CDR3aa: CASSSLHEKLFF; CDR3nt: TGTGCCAGCAGCTCACTACACGAAAAACTGTTTTTT
v_gene: TRBV11-3; d_gene: NA; j_gene: TRBJ2-3; abundance: NA; len: 15; CDR3aa: CASSASRGSTDTQYF; CDR3nt: TGTGCCAGCAGCGCGAGCAGGGGCAGCACAGATACGCAGTATTTT
v_gene: TRBV28; d_gene: TRBD2; j_gene: TRBJ2-2; abundance: once; len: 16; CDR3aa: CASSLIGGRDTGELFF; CDR3nt: TGTGCCAGCAGTTTGATAGGCGGGAGGGACACCGGGGAGCTGTTTTTT
v_gene: TRBV24-1; d_gene: TRBD2; j_gene: TRBJ2-3; abundance: NA; len: 15; CDR3aa: CATSKASGRADTQYF; CDR3nt: TGTGCCACCAGTAAAGCTAGCGGGAGGGCAGATACGCAGTATTTT
v_gene: TRBV5-1; d_gene: TRBD2; j_gene: TRBJ2-7; abundance: few; len: 17; CDR3aa: CASSLQVLAGGRYEQYF; CDR3nt: TGCGCCAGCAGCTTGCAAGTTCTAGCGGGAGGCCGCTACGAGCAGTACTTC
v_gene: TRBV6-5; d_gene: TRBD2; j_gene: TRBJ2-5; abundance: NA; len: 14; CDR3aa: CASRGLAGGKTQYF; CDR3nt: TGTGCCAGCAGGGGACTAGCGGGAGGGAAGACCCAGTACTTC
v_gene: TRBV5-4; d_gene: TRBD1; j_gene: TRBJ1-6; abundance: once; len: 16; CDR3aa: CASSLTGTGFNSPLHF; CDR3nt: TGTGCCAGCAGCTTGACTGGGACAGGGTTTAATTCACCCCTCCACTTT
v_gene: TRBV19; d_gene: TRBD1; j_gene: TRBJ1-4; abundance: NA; len: 15; CDR3aa: CASSFYRGRDEKLFF; CDR3nt: TGTGCCAGTAGTTTCTACAGGGGGCGAGATGAAAAACTGTTTTTT
v_gene: TRBV2; d_gene: TRBD2; j_gene: TRBJ2-7; abundance: many; len: 19; CDR3aa: CASSTNPGLAGEVPYEQYF; CDR3nt: TGTGCCAGCAGTACCAACCCCGGACTAGCGGGAGAAGTCCCCTACGAGCAGTACTTC
v_gene: TRBV5-4; d_gene: TRBD1; j_gene: TRBJ2-1; abundance: NA; len: 16; CDR3aa: CASSRRPGQTYNEQFF; CDR3nt: TGTGCCAGCAGCCGTCGCCCGGGACAGACCTACAATGAGCAGTTCTTC
v_gene: TRBV7-9; d_gene: TRBD2; j_gene: TRBJ2-1; abundance: NA; len: 16; CDR3aa: CASSLALAGGPYEQFF; CDR3nt: TGTGCCAGCAGCTTAGCACTAGCGGGAGGGCCGTATGAGCAGTTCTTC
v_gene: TRBV6-5; d_gene: TRBD1; j_gene: TRBJ1-5; abundance: NA; len: 16; CDR3aa: CASSSRTGDGNQPQHF; CDR3nt: TGTGCCAGCAGTTCCCGGACAGGGGATGGCAATCAGCCCCAGCATTTT
v_gene: TRBV20-1; d_gene: NA; j_gene: TRBJ2-7; abundance: NA; len: 11; CDR3aa: CSARGDTEQYF; CDR3nt: TGCAGTGCTAGAGGGGACACCGAGCAGTACTTC
v_gene: TRBV2; d_gene: TRBD1; j_gene: TRBJ2-2; abundance: NA; len: 14; CDR3aa: CASRPGQGAGELFF; CDR3nt: TGTGCCAGCAGGCCGGGACAGGGGGCCGGGGAGCTGTTTTTT